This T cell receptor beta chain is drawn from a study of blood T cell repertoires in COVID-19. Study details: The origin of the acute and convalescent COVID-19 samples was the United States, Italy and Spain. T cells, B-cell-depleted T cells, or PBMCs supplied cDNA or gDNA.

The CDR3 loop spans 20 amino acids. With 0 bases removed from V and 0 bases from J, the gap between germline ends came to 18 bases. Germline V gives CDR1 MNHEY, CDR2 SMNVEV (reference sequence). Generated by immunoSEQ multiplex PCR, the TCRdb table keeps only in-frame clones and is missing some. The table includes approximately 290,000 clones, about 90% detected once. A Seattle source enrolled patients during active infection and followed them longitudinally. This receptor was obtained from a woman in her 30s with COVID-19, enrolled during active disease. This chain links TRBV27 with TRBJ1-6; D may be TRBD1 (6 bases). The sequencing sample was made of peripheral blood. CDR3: CASSLSPTGGGISYNSPLHF. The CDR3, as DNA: TGTGCCAGCAGTTTATCTCCCACGGGGGGCGGAATCTCCTATAATTCACCCCTCCACTTT.